These T cell receptor beta chains were read from a single sample in a study of cytomegalovirus exposure and HLA in healthy donors. Sequencing was performed with immunoSEQ multiplex PCR; in TCRdb, only in-frame clones are kept and a portion is missing. The data contain roughly 100,000 clones, over 60% of them singletons. The material sequenced was PBMCs. The receptors stem from a female donor in good health and CMV-seronegative. Each CDR3 is given with its conserved first and last residue. D genes are given only for firm matches. Rows give clone size only sometimes, using once, few, many, or a class for an expanded clone.

>.|TRBJ1-3|15|TRBV30|.
TGTGCCTGGAGTGTGAACAGGGCGTGGGGAAACACCATATATTTT
CAWSVNRAWGNTIYF
>.|TRBJ1-4|13|TRBV6-6|TRBD1
TGTGCCAGCAGACAGGGGCCGGGTGAAAAACTGTTTTTT
CASRQGPGEKLFF
>.|TRBJ2-7|15|TRBV19|.
TGTGCCAGTAGTACTGGTAGGCAGGGCGGCTACGAGCAGTACTTC
CASSTGRQGGYEQYF
>.|TRBJ1-6|17|TRBV7-9|.
TGTGCCAGCAGCTTAGCGTACAGGGCACGGGTTTATTCACCCCTCCACTTT
CASSLAYRARVYSPLHF
>.|TRBJ2-1|14|TRBV18|.
TGTGCCAGCTCGGCGGACAGTATATACAATGAGCAGTTCTTC
CASSADSIYNEQFF
>.|TRBJ2-7|14|TRBV28|.
TGTGCCAGCGTCCCGTGGGGCCCGAATAGGGAGCAGTACTTC
CASVPWGPNREQYF
>.|TRBJ2-1|15|TRBV28|.
TGTGCCAGCAGTTCGAAGCTGCCTACCTACAATGAGCAGTTCTTC
CASSSKLPTYNEQFF
>few|TRBJ2-3|13|TRBV30|.
TGTGCCTGGAGTGTACTCCCCGGGGATACGCAGTATTTT
CAWSVLPGDTQYF
>.|TRBJ2-1|17|TRBV27|TRBD2
TGTGCCAGCAGTTTTCTAGCGGGACGGAGCTCCTACAATGAGCAGTTCTTC
CASSFLAGRSSYNEQFF
>.|TRBJ1-4|16|TRBV2|.
TGTGCCAGCACCCGATCCCATGGGGGGGAGGATGAAAAACTGTTTTTT
CASTRSHGGEDEKLFF
>.|TRBJ2-3|17|TRBV5-4|TRBD2
TGTGCCAGCAGCCCGAGTAGCGGGAGGACTAGCACAGATACGCAGTATTTT
CASSPSSGRTSTDTQYF
>.|TRBJ2-3|14|TRBV7-3|TRBD2
TGTGCCAGCAGCTTTGGGGGGGGCACAGATACGCAGTATTTT
CASSFGGGTDTQYF
>once|TRBJ2-7|13|TRBV9|.
TGTGCCAGCAGCCCTTTCCAATCGGGTGAGCAGTACTTC
CASSPFQSGEQYF
>.|TRBJ1-5|16|TRBV4-1|.
TGCGCCAGCTCACTCAGTCCCGCTAGTCGAGATCAGCCCCAGCATTTT
CASSLSPASRDQPQHF
>.|TRBJ1-1|14|TRBV5-8|.
TGTGCCAGCAGCTCATGGGGCACGGTCACTGAAGCTTTCTTT
CASSSWGTVTEAFF
>once|TRBJ2-4|14|TRBV6-5|TRBD1
TGTGCCAGCAGGGGGGACAGATCTCTAAACATTCAGTACTTC
CASRGDRSLNIQYF
>few|TRBJ2-7|14|TRBV13|.
TGTGCCAGCAACTCCCGCGAACAGCTCTACGAGCAGTACTTC
CASNSREQLYEQYF
>once|TRBJ2-3|16|TRBV7-2|.
TGTGCCAGCAGCTTCTTACAGGGTGTGATCACAGATACGCAGTATTTT
CASSFLQGVITDTQYF
>once|TRBJ2-6|15|TRBV7-9|.
TGTTCCAGCAGCTCGAGACATGGTGGGGCCAACGTCCTGACTTTC
CSSSSRHGGANVLTF
>.|TRBJ2-1|14|TRBV7-8|.
TGTGCCAGCAGCTTAGCGGCCTTGCGGGGTGAGCAGTTCTTC
CASSLAALRGEQFF
>.|TRBJ1-2|16|TRBV4-1|.
TGCGCCAGCAGCCAAGATGCCCAGGGTCGGGCGCGAGGCTACACCTTC
CASSQDAQGRARGYTF
>.|TRBJ2-3|15|TRBV29-1|TRBD2
TGCAGCGTTGCCGGGACTAGGGAACGCACAGATACGCAGTATTTT
CSVAGTRERTDTQYF
>.|TRBJ1-2|14|TRBV11-1|.
TGTGCCAGCAGCTTAGACACCGCTAACTATGGCTACACCTTC
CASSLDTANYGYTF